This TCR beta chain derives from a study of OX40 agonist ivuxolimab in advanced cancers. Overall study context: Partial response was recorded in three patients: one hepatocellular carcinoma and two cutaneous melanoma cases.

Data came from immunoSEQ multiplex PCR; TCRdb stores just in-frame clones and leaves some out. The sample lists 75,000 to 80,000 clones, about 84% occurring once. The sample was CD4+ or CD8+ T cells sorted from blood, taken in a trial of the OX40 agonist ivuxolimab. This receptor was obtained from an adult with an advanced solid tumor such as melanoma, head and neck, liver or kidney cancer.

The CDR3 sequence is CASTTRQQYGYTF. CDR3 nucleotides: TGTGCCAGCACCACCAGACAGCAGTATGGCTACACCTTC. This rearrangement joins TRBV2 to TRBJ1-2; perhaps TRBD1 as D (5 bases). Germline CDR1 SNHLY, CDR2 FYNNEI. The CDR3 runs to 13 residues. The V and J ends lost 7 bases and 5 bases respectively, with 14 bases between them.